This T cell receptor (beta chain) was identified during a study of blood T cell repertoires in COVID-19. Study in general: Acute and convalescent COVID-19 samples came from the United States, Italy and Spain. Sample material is recorded as cDNA or gDNA derived from T cells, B-cell-depleted T cells, or PBMCs.

In terms of age and location, participants ranged from roughly 18 to 100 years and lived in about 25 US areas. Self-reported history from a screening survey and questionnaire set each donor's cohort. CDR3 length: 12 residues. V was cut by 6 bases and J by 3 bases, with 9 bases left in between. The germline V gene has CDR1 KGHSH and CDR2 LQKENI. Data came from immunoSEQ multiplex PCR; TCRdb stores just in-frame clones and leaves some out. The sample includes more than 110,000 clones, around 82% of them seen just once. The receptor comes from a man between 40 and 49 years old with acute COVID-19. The specimen was PBMCs or T cells enriched from blood (not recorded which). The rearrangement uses TRBV18 and TRBJ2-7; D is ambiguous. CDR3 region: CASSPGLYEQYF. CDR3 in DNA: TGTGCCAGCTCCCCTGGCCTCTACGAGCAGTACTTC.